This T cell receptor beta chain was sequenced in a study of circulating CD8 cells and anti-PD-1 response in melanoma (TCRdb year 2020). Regarding the study in general: Nivolumab was administered to patients intravenously at 3 mg/kg every 2 weeks. Patients with complete or partial responses were classified as responders; those with stable or progressive disease (RECIST v1.1) as non-responders. The melanoma cohort had some 13 patients, seven of whom got anti-PD-1 as first-line therapy, while the other six had previously had targeted therapy or immunotherapy. In on-treatment samples, a biotinylated anti-human IgG4 antibody was used to detect PD-1. The TCR repertoire analysis included about 11 melanoma patients, of whom 7 were non-responders and 4 were responders.

Broader findings and caveats from the paper: The published TCR repertoire comparisons relied only on baseline and M1 samples from a small cohort that had few responders. Since no tumor material could be accessed, the researchers instead assessed tumor reactivity using peptide assays on expanded sorted subsets. The DNEG repertoire had the highest diversity, the PD-1 and DPOS repertoires had similar and higher clonality, and the TIGIT repertoires had the lowest diversity. Repertoires were found to be largely private between subsets, with under 7% of TRB clonotypes shared at M1, and the highest sharing was observed between DPOS and TIGIT. The cohort included both treatment-naive and previously treated patients, and the authors noted that this mix could influence results. Experiments were generally performed without replicates because of limited material.

This clonotype has more than one count but fewer than ten. Its antigen specificity is not known. Per-base quality was not reported, and no clone a single base away is much larger than it. The V and J ends are trimmed by 1 base and 5 bases, leaving 4 bases between them. CDR1 and CDR2 were assigned from the germline V gene (reference sequence) as SGHKS and YYEKEE. The CDR3 covers 11 residues, taking in both the cysteine and the phenylalanine. This entry keeps only the CDR3 DNA: 33 bases, framed from base 1. Using a BD FACSAria II cell sorter, four subsets defined by PD-1 and/or TIGIT were sorted from live CD3+CD8+TCRalphabeta+ cells. Circulating CD8 T cells were sorted into four subsets by PD-1 and TIGIT expression to characterize their relevance to anti-PD-1 therapy response. From each sorted CD8 T-cell subset, both TCR alpha and TCR beta chains were sequenced. Peripheral blood was drawn before the first anti-PD-1 injection and after two and four injections. PBMCs were immediately isolated by Ficoll gradient centrifugation. Until use, PBMCs were stored frozen in liquid nitrogen in RPMI containing approximately 18% FCS and around 9.2% DMSO. After thawing, PBMCs were stained with a viability dye and with antibodies against CD3, CD8alpha, TCRalphabeta, PD-1 and TIGIT. The RNeasy Kit was used to extract total RNA, and all samples had a RIN greater than 7.

The data were produced on a NextSeq 500. TCR libraries were prepared from around 14 ng of total RNA with the QIAseq Immune Repertoire RNA Library Kit, Human TCR Panel. Sequencing of the TCR libraries was done on an Illumina NextSeq with a Mid Output V2 kit and asymmetric 261x41 paired-end reads. Each TCR library was diluted to around 4.4 nM, pooled, denatured and loaded at about 1 pM. The source study handled its data this way. Processing of the TCR FASTQ files took place in the QIAGEN GeneGlobe Data Analysis Center, and downstream analysis was done in R 3.5.2. To get clonality, Shannon entropy was normalized by the log of the number of unique productive sequences and the result was subtracted from one. TRA or TRB clonotypes differing in abundance between baseline and M1 were identified within each subset by Fisher exact tests at 5% FDR. Differentially abundant clonotypes were grouped as emerging, expanding, contracting or non-expanding/contracting. Morisita's overlap index was used to measure repertoire overlap between patients. TCRdb redid the processing of the public reads, applying fastp at Q25 and MiXCR, and retained in-frame beta chains. Every entry covers one CDR3 protein and lists the most common genes and DNA from its rows. The V and J calls and clone size are TCRdb's, not the authors'. The sample table lists roughly 700 distinct CDR3 sequences, around 9.5% of them with a count of one. Roughly 22% of the sample comes from the top ten.

Sequenced here: CD8+ T cells from PBMCs, sampled at baseline or after one month of anti-PD-1 therapy (not recorded which). Here the chain combines TRBV5-5 and TRBJ2-7; the D gene is not confidently resolved. This TCR derives from a human donor with melanoma. The DNA reads TGTGCCAGCAGCTTGTCCCACGAGCAGTACTTC. Its product reads: CASSLSHEQYF.